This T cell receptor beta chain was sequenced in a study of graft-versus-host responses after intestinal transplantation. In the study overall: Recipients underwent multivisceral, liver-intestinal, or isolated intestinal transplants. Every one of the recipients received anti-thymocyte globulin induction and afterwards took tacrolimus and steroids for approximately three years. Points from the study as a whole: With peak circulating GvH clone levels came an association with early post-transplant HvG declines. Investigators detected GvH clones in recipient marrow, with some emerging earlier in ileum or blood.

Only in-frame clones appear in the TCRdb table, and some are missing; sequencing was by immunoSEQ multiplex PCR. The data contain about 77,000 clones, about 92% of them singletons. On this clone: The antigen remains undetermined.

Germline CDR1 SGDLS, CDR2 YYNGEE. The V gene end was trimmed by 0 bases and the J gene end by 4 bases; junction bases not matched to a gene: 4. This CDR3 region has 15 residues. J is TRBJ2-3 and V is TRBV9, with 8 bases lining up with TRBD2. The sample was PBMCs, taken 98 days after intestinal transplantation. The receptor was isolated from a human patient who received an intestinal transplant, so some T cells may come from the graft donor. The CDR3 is CASSVAGTRADTQYF. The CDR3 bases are TGTGCCAGCAGCGTAGCGGGGACTAGAGCAGATACGCAGTATTTT.